This T cell receptor beta chain appears in the sequencing data of a study of T cell repertoires in cytomegalovirus infection. Study in general: Matching HLA type and CMV infection were both indicated by public TCR beta signatures.

TCRdb reprocessed the reads with MiXCR, giving one entry per CDR3 protein. The table has about 530,000 distinct CDR3 sequences, about 26% seen once. Study results and limitations: The ex vivo response was dominated by HLA-C-restricted CMV-specific TCR beta clonotypes. Accumulated public TCR beta family frequency recognized individuals carrying CMV together with the relevant HLA.

With regard to this clonotype: Its specificity is unknown.

The sequencing input was PBMCs. This clonotype was obtained from a human donor in good health (CMV status not recorded). Some clones in this sample may be carry-over from other donors' samples.

CDR3 DNA: TGTGCCAGCAGTGATGCTGAGGGGTCGTGGCTTTATTATGGCTACACCTTC. This gives the protein CASSDAEGSWLYYGYTF. The chain recombines TRBV6-1 with TRBJ1-2; tentatively, D is TRBD1 (5 bases). The CDR3 runs to 17 residues. V shed 3 bases and J shed 5 bases, with 22 bases lying between them. Germline V gene data show CDR1 as MNHNS and CDR2 as SASEGT.